This T cell receptor beta chain originates from a study of T cell responses to AZD1222 COVID-19 vaccine. Generated by immunoSEQ multiplex PCR, the TCRdb table keeps only in-frame clones and is missing some. Of approximately 150,000 clones in the sample, more than 75% were seen once. Looked up from germline, CDR1 is LGHDT and CDR2 is YNNKEL (reference sequence). CDR3 length: 17 amino acids. Trimming cost V 0 bases and J 2 bases, with 17 bases left between them. This receptor was obtained from an adult in good health. Sequences were derived from peripheral blood, sampled on day 0 of AZD1222 vaccination. The rearrangement joins TRBV3-1 (or the pseudogene TRBV3-2) to TRBJ2-7, with unresolved D. The CDR3 region is CASSQETPRTPTYEQYF. In nucleotides, the CDR3 is TGTGCCAGCAGCCAAGAGACCCCCCGAACTCCCACCTACGAGCAGTACTTC.